Below are 18 T cell receptor beta chains sequenced from a single sample in a study of T cell responses to AZD1222 COVID-19 vaccine. The repertoire was sequenced with immunoSEQ multiplex PCR; TCRdb's copy has only in-frame clones and lacks some. The sample carries roughly 110,000 clones, roughly nine tenths recorded once. This sample comprised peripheral blood, obtained on day 0 of AZD1222 vaccination. The receptors shown here come from an adult in good health.

The rearrangement uses TRBV19 and TRBJ2-7, with D possibly TRBD1 on 6 matching bases. With 6 bases removed from V and 2 bases from J, the gap between germline ends came to 17 bases. The length of the CDR3 is 15 residues. Germline CDR1 and CDR2: LNHDA and SQIVND (reference sequence). CDR3 nucleotide sequence: TGTGCCAGTAGGAACCCCTACAGGGAACCCTACGAGCAGTACTTC. As protein: CASRNPYREPYEQYF.

This clone showed up just once. The chain combines TRBV5-6 with TRBJ2-2; D gene unclear. The CDR3 sequence is 11 residues long. The germline V gene has CDR1 SGHDT and CDR2 YYEEEE. The ends were cut back, 1 base at V and 7 bases at J, with 2 bases in the middle. The CDR3 DNA sequence: TGTGCCAGCAGCTTGTTCGGGGAGCTGTTTTTT. Its protein is CASSLFGELFF.

This sequence joins TRBV7-6 and TRBJ1-5; possibly TRBD1 for D (5 bases). CDR3 length equals 15 residues. Germline CDR1 and CDR2: SGHVS and FNYEAQ. Trimming removed 3 bases from V and 6 bases from J, with 15 bases in between. For the CDR3, the DNA is TGTGCCAGCAGCTTCGACGCGGGGGTGGGTCAGCCCCAGCATTTT. Residues: CASSFDAGVGQPQHF.

This chain uses TRBV5-8 with TRBJ1-2; 7 bases fit TRBD1. V was pared by 0 bases and J by 4 bases, with 6 bases of the junction left unmatched. Germline CDR1 and CDR2: SGHTS and YDEGEE. CDR3 length: 15 amino acids. The DNA of the CDR3 is TGTGCCAGCAGCTTGGCGACAGGGAAACGCTATGGCTACACCTTC. Its translation is CASSLATGKRYGYTF.

This chain uses TRBV7-6 with TRBJ1-5; 10 nucleotides match TRBD1. With 5 bases clipped from V and 6 bases from J, the junction kept 7 bases outside the gene matches. CDR3 length equals 15 residues. Germline loops: CDR1 SGHVS, CDR2 FNYEAQ. This CDR3 is CASSHGQGVGQPQHF. The CDR3 nucleotides are TGTGCCAGCAGCCACGGACAGGGGGTCGGTCAGCCCCAGCATTTT.

CDR3 loop: CASSWGQGQTQYF. DNA for the CDR3: TGTGCCAGCAGTTGGGGCCAAGGGCAGACCCAGTACTTC. This sequence joins TRBV27 and TRBJ2-5; perhaps TRBD1 as D (5 bases). The CDR3 is made up of 13 amino acids. CDR1 and CDR2 (germline): MNHEY, SMNVEV (reference sequence). V was clipped by 4 bases and J by 6 bases, with 12 bases between them.

V usage is TRBV12-3 or TRBV12-4 and J usage is TRBJ1-2; D is ambiguous. The CDR3 runs 12 residues. Trimming took off 3 bases at V and 8 bases at J, with 10 bases between the two ends. CDR3 protein: CASSFWGGGYTF. DNA of the CDR3: TGTGCCAGCAGTTTCTGGGGTGGCGGCTACACCTTC.

The count of this clone is one. The chain has TRBV5-4 and TRBJ2-7; D is possibly TRBD1 (6 bases). Per germline, CDR1 SGHNT and CDR2 YYREEE (reference sequence). The CDR3 runs to 13 residues. V lost 5 bases to trimming and J lost 3 bases, with 12 bases between them. The CDR3 bases are TGTGCCAGCAGTTATGGACAGCTCTACGAGCAGTACTTC. It yields the protein CASSYGQLYEQYF.

The chain has TRBV2 and TRBJ2-7; D not certain. Germline lookup yields CDR1 SNHLY and CDR2 FYNNEI. V was trimmed by 6 bases and J by 3 bases, leaving 9 bases between them. The CDR3 runs 12 residues. The CDR3 sequence is CASRRTVYEQYF. As DNA, the CDR3 is TGTGCCAGCAGGAGGACGGTCTACGAGCAGTACTTC.

The V gene is TRBV5-1, the J gene TRBJ2-7, with D possibly TRBD2 on 5 matching bases. This CDR3 contains 14 residues. CDR1 is SGHRS, CDR2 YFSETQ, per germline. The V end lost 4 bases, the J end lost 0 bases, and 11 bases lay between the germline ends. DNA of the CDR3: TGCGCCAGCAGCCGCGACGGACTCTCCTACGAGCAGTACTTC. Translation: CASSRDGLSYEQYF.

The rearrangement uses TRBV5-1 and TRBJ2-3; D is unclear. This CDR3 is 12 amino acids long. The V end lost 3 bases, the J end lost 2 bases, and 4 bases lay between the germline ends. CDR1 and CDR2 from the germline V gene are SGHRS and YFSETQ. As DNA, the CDR3 is TGCGCCAGCAGCTCGTACACAGATACGCAGTATTTT. Translating gives CASSSYTDTQYF. Filled out from reference TRBV5-1 and TRBJ2-3, the complete variable domain reads KAGVTQTPRYLIKTRGQQVTLSCSPISGHRSVSWYQQTPGQGLQFLFEYFSETQRNKGNFPGRFSGRQFSNSRSEMNVSTLELGDSALYLCASSSYTDTQYFGPGTRLTVL.

The chain joins TRBV11-3 to TRBJ1-1; D remains unclear. V was pared by 4 bases and J by 6 bases, with 9 bases between. This CDR3 is built from 12 residues. CDR1 and CDR2 (germline): SGHNT, YENEEA. The CDR3 region is CASSSAGSEAFF. The CDR3 DNA reads TGTGCCAGCAGCTCCGCCGGGTCTGAAGCTTTCTTT.

This sequence joins TRBV19 and TRBJ2-1, with no clear D. The CDR3 extends over 15 amino acids. V lost 5 bases and J 0 bases, leaving 11 bases between the germline ends. CDR1 is LNHDA, CDR2 SQIVND, per germline (reference sequence). This chain's CDR3 is CASSFDQSSYNEQFF. CDR3 sequence (DNA): TGTGCCAGTAGTTTCGACCAGAGCTCCTACAATGAGCAGTTCTTC.

The chain couples TRBV6-5 to TRBJ1-5; D ambiguous. The germline V and J ends were trimmed by 2 bases and 0 bases, with 5 bases remaining between them. This CDR3 is built from 14 residues. CDR1 is MNHEY and CDR2 is SVGAGI in the germline V gene. DNA of the CDR3: TGTGCCAGCAGTTACAGGGTTAGCAATCAGCCCCAGCATTTT. Its protein product is CASSYRVSNQPQHF.

This chain links TRBV19 with TRBJ2-7; D is possibly TRBD1 or TRBD2 (5 bases each). Deletions cut 3 bases from V and 3 bases from J, with 12 bases between. There are 14 residues in the CDR3. The germline CDR1 and CDR2 sequences are LNHDA and SQIVND (reference sequence). DNA for the CDR3: TGTGCCAGTAGTATCCGAGGGGCGAACTACGAGCAGTACTTC. Translating gives CASSIRGANYEQYF. Variable domain in full (rest from reference TRBV19 and TRBJ2-7): DGGITQSPKYLFRKEGQNVTLSCEQNLNHDAMYWYRQDPGQGLRLIYYSQIVNDFQKGDIAEGYSVSREKKESFPLTVTSAQKNPTAFYLCASSIRGANYEQYFGPGTRLTVT.

The V gene is TRBV30, the J gene TRBJ2-3; D is unresolved. Germline CDR1 GTSNPN, CDR2 SVGIG (reference sequence). Trimming removed 0 bases at V and 9 bases at J, with 7 bases between. CDR3 length: 11 amino acids. The CDR3 DNA reads as TGTGCCTGGAGTGTATTGGGAACGCAGTATTTT. This sequence encodes CAWSVLGTQYF.

The genes are TRBV9 and TRBJ2-5; D is perhaps TRBD2 (6 bases). Trimming shortened V by 3 bases and J by 5 bases, and 20 bases separated the two germline ends. CDR1 and CDR2 from the germline V gene are SGDLS and YYNGEE. The CDR3 sequence is 16 residues long. Here the CDR3 reads CASSAEGLAPRETQYF. CDR3 sequence (DNA): TGTGCCAGCAGCGCAGAGGGTCTAGCGCCCCGGGAGACCCAGTACTTC.

The genes are TRBV7-9 and TRBJ1-5; D is unresolved. The CDR3 length is 13 residues. V was trimmed by 1 base and J by 6 bases, leaving 7 bases between them. Germline lookup yields CDR1 SEHNR and CDR2 FQNEAQ (reference sequence). CDR3 amino acids: CASSLDEGQPQHF. CDR3 coding DNA: TGTGCCAGCAGCTTAGATGAGGGTCAGCCCCAGCATTTT.